A selection of T cell receptor beta chains follows, all from one sample in a study of blood T cells in healthy people across ages. TCRdb re-called the 5' RACE reads with MiXCR, one entry per CDR3 protein. This table holds nearly 1 million distinct CDR3 sequences, roughly half found once. The material sequenced was blood. The receptors originated from a woman aged 55-69 years in good health. Each CDR3 is given with its conserved first and last residue. D genes are given only for firm matches. Where a row states a size, it is once, few, many or the class of an expanded clone; other rows omit it.

12	TRBV13	NA	NA	TRBJ1-2	CASSGAALRHTF	TGTGCCAGCAGCGGTGCCGCCCTACGCCACACCTTC
16	TRBV7-9	NA	NA	TRBJ1-1	CASSLYRTLLNTEAFF	TGTGCCAGCAGCTTATATAGGACACTTCTGAACACTGAAGCTTTCTTT
18	TRBV2	TRBD1	few	TRBJ2-3	CASRYNPGQLPEGDTQYF	TGTGCCAGCAGGTACAATCCGGGACAGCTACCCGAGGGAGATACGCAGTATTTT
13	TRBV3-1	NA	few	TRBJ2-7	CASSQDYSYEQYF	TGTGCCAGCAGCCAAGATTACTCCTACGAGCAGTACTTC
17	TRBV6-2/TRBV6-3	NA	NA	TRBJ2-2	CASSLGLGKANTGELFF	TGTGCCAGCAGCCTGGGCCTGGGGAAAGCGAACACCGGGGAGCTGTTTTTT
17	TRBV3-1	TRBD2	NA	TRBJ2-3	CASSQDRGTSRSDTQYF	TGTGCCAGCAGCCAAGATCGAGGGACTAGTCGTTCAGATACGCAGTATTTT
15	TRBV11-2	NA	NA	TRBJ2-5	CASSLDQGWEETQYF	TGTGCCAGCAGCTTGGACCAGGGTTGGGAAGAGACCCAGTACTTC
15	TRBV10-3	NA	NA	TRBJ2-2	CAISSGKGVTGELFF	TGTGCCATCTCTAGCGGAAAGGGGGTAACCGGGGAGCTGTTTTTT
13	TRBV6-2/TRBV6-3	NA	NA	TRBJ1-2	CASSPSWSHGYTF	TGTGCCAGCAGCCCGTCATGGTCTCATGGCTACACCTTC
16	TRBV7-8	TRBD2	NA	TRBJ2-5	CASTFGSGRAGETQYF	TGTGCCAGCACCTTTGGGAGTGGGAGGGCCGGAGAGACCCAGTACTTC
15	TRBV6-5	TRBD2	NA	TRBJ2-7	CASSSGTSGKYEQYF	TGTGCCAGCAGTTCCGGGACTAGCGGGAAGTACGAGCAGTACTTC
15	TRBV2	NA	once	TRBJ2-3	CASSDPRETTDTQYF	TGTGCCAGCAGTGACCCCAGGGAAACCACAGATACGCAGTATTTT
14	TRBV27	NA	few	TRBJ2-7	CASSLSGLPYEQYF	TGTGCCAGCAGTTTATCGGGACTCCCCTACGAGCAGTACTTC
10	TRBV6-2/TRBV6-3	NA	NA	TRBJ2-7	CAVQGYEQYF	TGTGCCGTTCAGGGCTACGAGCAGTACTTC
12	TRBV5-1	NA	NA	TRBJ1-1	CASSSGRIEAFF	TGCGCCAGCAGCTCCGGCCGGATTGAAGCTTTCTTT